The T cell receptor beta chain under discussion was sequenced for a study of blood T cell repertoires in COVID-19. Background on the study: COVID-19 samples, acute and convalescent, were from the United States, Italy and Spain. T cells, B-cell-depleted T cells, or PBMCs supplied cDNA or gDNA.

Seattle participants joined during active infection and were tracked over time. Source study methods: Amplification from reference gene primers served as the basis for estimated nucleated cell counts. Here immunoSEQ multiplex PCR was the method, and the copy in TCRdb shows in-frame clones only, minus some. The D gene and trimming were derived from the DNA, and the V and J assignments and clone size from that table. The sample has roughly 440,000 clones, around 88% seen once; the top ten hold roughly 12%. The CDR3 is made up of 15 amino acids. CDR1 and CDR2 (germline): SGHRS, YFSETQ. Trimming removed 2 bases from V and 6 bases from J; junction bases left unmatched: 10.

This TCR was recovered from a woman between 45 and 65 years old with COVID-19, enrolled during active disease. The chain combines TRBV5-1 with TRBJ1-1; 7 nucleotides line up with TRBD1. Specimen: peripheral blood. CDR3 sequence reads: CASSFMTGTGAEAFF. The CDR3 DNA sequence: TGCGCCAGCAGCTTTATGACAGGGACGGGGGCTGAAGCTTTCTTT.